Here is one T cell receptor beta chain with its context. Its antigen is unidentified. Profiled with immunoSEQ multiplex PCR; TCRdb holds only in-frame clones, not every one. The sample yields some 2 million clones, just under 95% seen once. The data originate from a study of shared clonotypes between healthy human individuals. Study results and limitations: In general, naive subsets displayed greater estimated richness than memory subsets did.

Selected positively for CCR7 and CD45RO-negative, naive CD8 cells excluded terminally differentiated effector memory CD45RA+ cells. Trimming stripped 1 base from V and 5 bases from J, with 12 bases between. This CDR3 has 14 residues. Per germline, CDR1 LNHDA and CDR2 SQIVND (reference sequence). The sample consisted of naive CD8+ T cells sorted from blood. This sequence originates from a young man in good health. The rearrangement links TRBV19 to TRBJ2-7; perhaps TRBD2 as D (5 bases). The CDR3 region has the DNA TGTGCCAGTAGTATAGGAGGGTTTGAGGACGAGCAGTACTTC. It yields the protein CASSIGGFEDEQYF.